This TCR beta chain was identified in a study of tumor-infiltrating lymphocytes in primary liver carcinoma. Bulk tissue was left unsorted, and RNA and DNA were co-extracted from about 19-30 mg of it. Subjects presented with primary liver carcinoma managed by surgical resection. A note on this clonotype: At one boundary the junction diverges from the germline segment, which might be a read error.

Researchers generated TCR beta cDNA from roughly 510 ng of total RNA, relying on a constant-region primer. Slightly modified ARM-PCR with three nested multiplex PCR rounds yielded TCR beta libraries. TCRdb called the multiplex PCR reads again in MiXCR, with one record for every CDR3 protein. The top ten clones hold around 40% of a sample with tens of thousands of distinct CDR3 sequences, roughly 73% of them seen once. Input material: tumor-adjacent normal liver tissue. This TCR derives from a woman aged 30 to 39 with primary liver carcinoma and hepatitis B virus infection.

The CDR3: CASTPKGGKLTDAQYF. CDR3 bases: TGTGCCAGCACACCCAAGGGGGGGAAACTCACAGATGCGCAGTATTTT. V is TRBV7-9 and J is TRBJ2-3; maybe TRBD2 (7 bases). Per germline, CDR1 SEHNR and CDR2 FQNEAQ (reference sequence). The CDR3 covers 16 residues.